This T cell receptor (beta chain) was recovered during a study of a mutant IDH1 vaccine in newly diagnosed glioma. Study context: Averaging around 42 years of age, treated patients were around 60% male and approximately 38% female. It was radiotherapy, temozolomide, or both that patients received previously, with most receiving both. Overall study results and limits: There seemed to be no relation between pseudoprogression and changes in top peripheral T cell clonotypes. Vaccine-induced immune responses occurred in under 95% of patients.

Generated by immunoSEQ multiplex PCR, the TCRdb table keeps only in-frame clones and is missing some. The table has about 51,000 clones, 65% to 80% seen once. On this clone itself: Its antigen is undetermined.

The time point was: baseline, week 1 (first vaccination visit). Described treatment: pre-vaccination baseline after standard-of-care therapy. The V end lost 0 bases, the J end lost 5 bases, and 14 bases lay between the germline ends. CDR1 is SGHRS and CDR2 is YFSETQ in the germline V gene. The CDR3 covers 15 residues. Sequencing used PBMCs, obtained from a glioma patient treated with radiotherapy, temozolomide or both. V is TRBV5-1 and J is TRBJ2-5; D gene ambiguous. The receptor was isolated from a woman aged 40 to 55 with glioma. CDR3 coding DNA: TGCGCCAGCAGCTTGGTCGGCTTGCGGCCCGAGACCCAGTACTTC. Protein product: CASSLVGLRPETQYF.